These 9 T cell receptor beta chains share one sample of origin, sequenced in a study of blood T cell dynamics during melanoma immunotherapy. Here immunoSEQ multiplex PCR was the method, and the copy in TCRdb shows in-frame clones only, minus some. This table holds 8,800 or so clones, approximately 85% found once. Time point here: week 3, after first cycle of checkpoint inhibitor. The material was blood, obtained from a patient treated with checkpoint blockade. These receptors were collected from a human donor with melanoma.

The genes are TRBV5-1 and TRBJ1-1; 8 positions agree with TRBD1. Germline CDR1 is SGHRS and CDR2 is YFSETQ. V lost 1 base and J lost 1; bases outside the gene matches: 3. The CDR3 is made up of 15 amino acids. CDR3 residues: CASSLSGTGNTEAFF. DNA for the CDR3: TGCGCCAGCAGCTTGTCGGGGACAGGGAACACTGAAGCTTTCTTT.

J is TRBJ1-1 and V is TRBV30; D is unresolved. V lost 0 bases and J lost 0, with 5 bases in between. The CDR3 is 13 amino acids. The germline gives CDR1 GTSNPN, CDR2 SVGIG (reference sequence). CDR3 region: CAWSVGMNTEAFF. CDR3 bases: TGTGCCTGGAGTGTGGGGATGAACACTGAAGCTTTCTTT.

J is TRBJ2-3 and V is TRBV11-2, with D possibly TRBD2 on 5 matching bases. Germline V gene lookup returns CDR1 SGHAT and CDR2 FQNNGV. The CDR3 has 13 amino acids. Trimming removed 5 bases at V and 5 bases at J, with 11 bases between. The CDR3 region has the DNA TGTGCCAGCAGCCCCGGACGGGGAGATACGCAGTATTTT. It specifies CASSPGRGDTQYF.

Here the CDR3 DNA reads TGTGCCAGCAGCAAAGCAGGGGGCAGGGGGCTTAGAGGCTACACCTTC. It translates to CASSKAGGRGLRGYTF. J is TRBJ1-2 and V is TRBV21-1; the table gives TRBD1 as D, unverified against the DNA. TRBV21-1 is a pseudogene locus. There are 16 residues in the CDR3.

V is TRBV29-1 and J is TRBJ1-1, with D perhaps TRBD1 (5 bases). The CDR3 is made up of 14 amino acids. V lost 5 bases to trimming and J lost 1 base, with 14 bases between them. CDR1 and CDR2 from the germline V gene are SQVTM and ANQGSEA. CDR3: CSVIRGQGNTEAFF. The DNA of the CDR3 is TGCAGCGTTATCCGGGGTCAGGGGAACACTGAAGCTTTCTTT.

This chain joins TRBV5-6 and TRBJ2-7; D unresolved. Germline-derived CDR1 and CDR2 are SGHDT and YYEEEE. V was trimmed by 0 bases and J by 3 bases, leaving 10 bases between them. This CDR3 has 14 amino acids. This CDR3 reads CASSLVGAYYEQYF. In DNA form, the CDR3 reads TGTGCCAGCAGCTTGGTTGGAGCCTACTACGAGCAGTACTTC. Using reference TRBV5-6 and TRBJ2-7 for the parts outside the CDR3, the full variable domain is DAGVTQSPTHLIKTRGQQVTLRCSPKSGHDTVSWYQQALGQGPQFIFQYYEEEERQRGNFPDRFSGHQFPNYSSELNVNALLLGDSALYLCASSLVGAYYEQYFGPGTRLTVT.

V usage is TRBV11-2 and J usage is TRBJ2-7, with 10 bases aligning to TRBD2. The V segment lost 4 bases and the J segment 1 base; nucleotides outside the gene matches: 4. Germline loops: CDR1 SGHAT, CDR2 FQNNGV. This CDR3 region has 15 residues. The CDR3 is CASSSTSGASYEQYF. In nucleotides, the CDR3 is TGTGCCAGCAGCTCCACTAGCGGGGCTTCCTACGAGCAGTACTTC. Together with reference TRBV11-2 and TRBJ2-7, the CDR3 gives the full variable domain: EAGVAQSPRYKIIEKRQSVAFWCNPISGHATLYWYQQILGQGPKLLIQFQNNGVVDDSQLPKDRFSAERLKGVDSTLKIQPAKLEDSAVYLCASSSTSGASYEQYFGPGTRLTVT.

This rearrangement joins TRBV11-2 to TRBJ2-3, with 11 bases fitting TRBD2. The CDR3 covers 16 residues. The ends lost 3 bases at V and 3 bases at J; junction bases unmatched: 5. CDR1 and CDR2 from the germline V gene are SGHAT and FQNNGV. The CDR3 region has the DNA TGTGCCAGCAGCTTTAGCGGGGGGGTCCGTACAGATACGCAGTATTTT. This codes for CASSFSGGVRTDTQYF. The whole variable domain, filled in from reference TRBV11-2 and TRBJ2-3, reads EAGVAQSPRYKIIEKRQSVAFWCNPISGHATLYWYQQILGQGPKLLIQFQNNGVVDDSQLPKDRFSAERLKGVDSTLKIQPAKLEDSAVYLCASSFSGGVRTDTQYFGPGTRLTVL.

The chain is built from TRBV5-1 and TRBJ2-3; 12 nucleotides match TRBD2. The V segment lost 0 bases and the J segment 7 bases; nucleotides outside the gene matches: 15. Germline assignment: CDR1 SGHRS and CDR2 YFSETQ. The CDR3 spans 19 residues. The CDR3 spells CASSLAVASGGAGVYTQYF. The CDR3 nucleotides read TGCGCCAGCAGCTTGGCCGTGGCTAGCGGGGGGGCCGGGGTTTATACGCAGTATTTT.